This T cell receptor (beta chain) derives from a study of early T cells in non-severe SARS-CoV-2 infection. Separate cDNA molecules each had unique molecular identifiers attached to them. TCRdb itself ran the 5' RACE reads through MiXCR, one entry per CDR3 protein. The sample records 17,000 or so distinct CDR3 sequences, approximately 5.4% being singletons. This clonotype has a count of ten or more. The CDR3 contains 16 residues. The germline gives CDR1 SEHNR, CDR2 FQNEAQ (reference sequence). Trimming left V 0 bases short and J 4 bases short, with 13 bases between. The chain combines TRBV7-9 with TRBJ2-1; no clear D gene. This clonotype was obtained from an adult who was a healthcare worker with PCR-confirmed SARS-CoV-2 infection or an uninfected control (not recorded which). The source was whole blood, collected at baseline. The CDR3 loop is CASSLASARQYNEQFF. The CDR3 bases are TGTGCCAGCAGCTTAGCGAGCGCCAGGCAGTACAATGAGCAGTTCTTC.